The 23 T cell receptor beta chains presented below share a single source sample, sequenced in a study of OX40 agonist ivuxolimab in advanced cancers. Library preparation used the immunoSEQ multiplex PCR assay. TCRdb holds this immuneACCESS table with in-frame rearrangements only. Some clones are missing; in checked studies, unresolved V genes explain under half, and the rest has no known cause. The sample records tens of thousands of clones, 85% to 90% of which are singletons. Under 3% of the sample is taken by the ten largest. The sequenced sample was CD4+ or CD8+ T cells sorted from blood, obtained in a trial of the OX40 agonist ivuxolimab. Every receptor here comes from an adult with an advanced solid tumor such as melanoma, head and neck, liver or kidney cancer.

This chain uses TRBV9 with TRBJ2-1, with TRBD1 matching 7 bases. Germline CDR1 reads SGDLS; CDR2 reads YYNGEE. The J segment lost 7 bases and the V segment lost 1 base, leaving 5 bases of the junction unmatched. The CDR3 is 14 residues long. The CDR3 DNA follows: TGTGCCAGCAGCGTATCCGACAGGGTAAATGAGCAGTTCTTC. Its protein is CASSVSDRVNEQFF.

J is TRBJ2-7 and V is TRBV4-2, with 11 bases matching TRBD2. Looked up from germline, CDR1 is LGHNA and CDR2 is YNFKEQ. This CDR3 has 17 residues. The V gene end was trimmed by 4 bases and the J gene end by 3 bases; junction bases not matched to a gene: 11. The CDR3 DNA is TGTGCCAGCAGCCGCACTCCCCATAGCGGGGGGGGCTACGAGCAGTACTTC. This translates into CASSRTPHSGGGYEQYF.

The chain has TRBV30 and TRBJ1-1, with 9 bases matching TRBD1. V trimming: 0 bases; J trimming: 2 bases; junction bases outside the gene matches: 4. The CDR3 consists of 15 residues. Germline V CDR1 and CDR2: GTSNPN, SVGIG (reference sequence). The CDR3 is CAWSVRDRANTEAFF. As DNA, the CDR3 is TGTGCCTGGAGTGTCCGGGACAGGGCTAACACTGAAGCTTTCTTT.

The chain combines TRBV7-9 with TRBJ2-7; no definite D call. The CDR3 loop spans 12 amino acids. The V end lost 1 base, the J end lost 4 bases, and 5 bases lay between the germline ends. The germline CDR1 and CDR2 sequences are SEHNR and FQNEAQ (reference sequence). The CDR3 region has the DNA TGTGCCAGCAGCTTAGTGGGTTACGAGCAGTACTTC. Translated, it gives CASSLVGYEQYF. The full variable domain, in which reference TRBV7-9 and TRBJ2-7 provide the parts outside the CDR3, is DTGVSQNPRHKITKRGQNVTFRCDPISEHNRLYWYRQTLGQGPEFLTYFQNEAQLEKSRLLSDRFSAERPKGSFSTLEIQRTEQGDSAMYLCASSLVGYEQYFGPGTRLTVT.

In this sample, this clone turned up once. The chain combines TRBV28 with TRBJ1-4, with D possibly TRBD1 on 6 matching bases. The V gene's germline CDR1 is MDHEN and CDR2 SYDVKM. The CDR3 runs 17 residues. Trimming took 7 bases from V and 5 from J, leaving 23 bases between them. CDR3 in amino acids: CASTPFPSGTMNEKLFF. The DNA of the CDR3 is TGTGCCAGCACCCCTTTCCCGTCAGGGACAATGAATGAAAAACTGTTTTTT.

The rearrangement uses TRBV9 and TRBJ1-1; D remains ambiguous. The germline V gene encodes CDR1 SGDLS and CDR2 YYNGEE. V lost 0 bases and J lost 0, with 15 bases in between. This CDR3 comprises 17 residues. CDR3 residues: CASSVEDRREMNTEAFF. The CDR3 DNA is TGTGCCAGCAGCGTAGAAGATCGGAGAGAAATGAACACTGAAGCTTTCTTT.

The chain carries TRBV7-2 and TRBJ2-3; 8 bases map to TRBD2. The V gene end was trimmed by 5 bases and the J gene end by 6 bases; junction bases not matched to a gene: 4. Germline V CDR1 and CDR2: SGHTA, FQGNSA. The CDR3 extends over 13 amino acids. In DNA, the CDR3 is TGTGCCAGCAGCCTTAGCGGGGCTGATACGCAGTATTTT. Protein product: CASSLSGADTQYF. Drawing the rest from reference TRBV7-2 and TRBJ2-3, the complete variable domain is GAGVSQSPSNKVTEKGKDVELRCDPISGHTALYWYRQSLGQGLEFLIYFQGNSAPDKSGLPSDRFSAERTGGSVSTLTIQRTQQEDSAVYLCASSLSGADTQYFGPGTRLTVL.

The chain combines TRBV19 with TRBJ1-6, with D perhaps TRBD1 (5 bases). Trimming removed 5 bases from V and 4 bases from J, with 12 bases in between. There are 15 residues in the CDR3. Germline loops: CDR1 LNHDA, CDR2 SQIVND (reference sequence). The CDR3, as DNA: TGTGCCAGTAGTCCCCCGGGACGTTATAATTCACCCCTCCACTTT. It specifies CASSPPGRYNSPLHF.

This chain joins TRBV7-2 and TRBJ1-2; D is unresolved. This CDR3 has 12 residues. Deletions cut 0 bases from V and 1 base from J, with 0 bases between. Germline V gene data show CDR1 as SGHTA and CDR2 as FQGNSA. CDR3 coding DNA: TGTGCCAGCAGCTTAGCTAACTATGGCTACACCTTC. This encodes CASSLANYGYTF.

This chain uses TRBV5-8 with TRBJ2-5; possible D gene TRBD2, 5 bases. The CDR3 extends over 11 amino acids. Trimming cost V 6 bases and J 7 bases, with 10 bases left between them. Germline CDR1 SGHTS, CDR2 YDEGEE. The CDR3 loop reads CASKGEGTQYF. Here the CDR3 DNA reads TGTGCCAGCAAAGGAGAGGGGACCCAGTACTTC.

The chain recombines TRBV28 with TRBJ1-6, with TRBD1 matching over 8 bases. The CDR3 totals 13 residues. Germline V CDR1 and CDR2: MDHEN, SYDVKM. Trimming took 5 bases from V and 7 from J; bases not matched to a gene: 1. CDR3 region: CASSRDRNSPLHF. The CDR3 region has the DNA TGTGCCAGCAGTCGGGACAGGAATTCACCCCTCCACTTT.

V usage is TRBV27 and J usage is TRBJ2-3; 9 positions agree with TRBD2. This CDR3 is 16 amino acids long. Germline V CDR1 and CDR2: MNHEY, SMNVEV (reference sequence). Losses at the gene ends were 6 bases for V and 3 bases for J; bases not matched to a gene: 10. In DNA form, the CDR3 reads TGTGCCAGCAGCCCCTGGCGGGGGGGCGTGACAGATACGCAGTATTTT. Protein: CASSPWRGGVTDTQYF.

This clone has only one observation. The chain has TRBV18 and TRBJ1-1; 8 positions agree with TRBD1. CDR3 length equals 13 residues. Losses at the gene ends were 4 bases for V and 11 bases for J; bases not matched to a gene: 9. The germline CDR1 and CDR2 sequences are KGHSH and LQKENI. The CDR3 loop reads CASSRETGEGAFF. For the CDR3, the DNA is TGTGCCAGCTCACGGGAGACAGGGGAAGGGGCTTTCTTT.

V gene TRBV5-4 combines with J gene TRBJ1-4; D uncertain. CDR1 is SGHNT, CDR2 YYREEE, per germline (reference sequence). The CDR3 is 15 residues long. Trimming took 4 bases from V and 3 from J, leaving 13 bases between them. The CDR3 reads CASSRNKDPNEKLFF. DNA for the CDR3: TGTGCCAGCAGCCGAAACAAGGACCCTAATGAAAAACTGTTTTTT.

V gene TRBV18 combines with J gene TRBJ1-3, with D uncertain. CDR1 and CDR2 from the germline V gene are KGHSH and LQKENI. This CDR3 is 15 amino acids long. V dropped 8 bases and J dropped 0 bases, with 14 bases sitting between them. The CDR3, as DNA: TGTGCCAGCGATCCCAACCAGAGCTCTGGAAACACCATATATTTT. Protein sequence: CASDPNQSSGNTIYF.

V usage is TRBV19 and J usage is TRBJ1-2, with D possibly matching TRBD1 (6 bases). V was shortened by 8 bases and J by 4 bases, with 17 bases between the two germline ends. Germline CDR1 and CDR2: LNHDA and SQIVND (reference sequence). This CDR3 is built from 14 residues. The CDR3 here is CASSSSGEGYGYTF. In DNA form, the CDR3 reads TGTGCCAGTTCATCCTCAGGGGAGGGCTATGGCTACACCTTC. The complete variable domain, with remaining parts taken from reference TRBV19 and TRBJ1-2, reads DGGITQSPKYLFRKEGQNVTLSCEQNLNHDAMYWYRQDPGQGLRLIYYSQIVNDFQKGDIAEGYSVSREKKESFPLTVTSAQKNPTAFYLCASSSSGEGYGYTFGSGTRLTVV.

This chain joins TRBV28 and TRBJ1-1, with D possibly TRBD1 on 6 matching bases. The CDR3 length is 15 residues. Germline lookup yields CDR1 MDHEN and CDR2 SYDVKM. Trimming stripped 0 bases from V and 4 bases from J, with 12 bases between. The CDR3 spells CASSLWGALFTEAFF. The CDR3 DNA follows: TGTGCCAGCAGTTTATGGGGGGCCCTGTTCACTGAAGCTTTCTTT.

This clone was observed a handful of times. The J gene is TRBJ1-4, the V gene TRBV7-6, with D perhaps TRBD1 (6 bases). Germline V gives CDR1 SGHVS, CDR2 FNYEAQ. This CDR3 spans 14 amino acids. V gave up 5 bases and J gave up 8 bases, with 15 bases separating them. CDR3 in DNA: TGTGCCAGCAGCATCAGGGGAGGTGAAGAAAAACTGTTTTTT. Residues: CASSIRGGEEKLFF.

This sequence joins TRBV5-4 and TRBJ1-5, with 7 bases aligning to TRBD1. The CDR3 has 15 residues. V trimming: 0 bases; J trimming: 5 bases; junction bases outside the gene matches: 5. CDR1 and CDR2 (germline): SGHNT, YYREEE (reference sequence). CDR3 DNA: TGTGCCAGCAGCTTGGACCCAGGGGGGGATCAGCCCCAGCATTTT. It codes for CASSLDPGGDQPQHF.

The rearrangement links TRBV6-5 to TRBJ2-1; maybe TRBD1 (6 bases). Trimming took off 2 bases at V and 5 bases at J, with 7 bases between the two ends. Germline CDR1 is MNHEY and CDR2 is SVGAGI. The CDR3 has 13 residues. CDR3 in DNA: TGTGCCAGCAGTTACCGACAGGACAATGAGCAGTTCTTC. Translating it yields CASSYRQDNEQFF.

The gene calls are TRBV19 and TRBJ2-7; 13 bases align to TRBD2. V lost 0 bases, J lost 2 bases, and 4 bases stayed unmatched. The CDR3 has 17 residues. Germline CDR1 reads LNHDA; CDR2 reads SQIVND (reference sequence). DNA for the CDR3: TGTGCCAGTAGTATAGAGGGGACTAGCGGGGTCACCTACGAGCAGTACTTC. Translating it yields CASSIEGTSGVTYEQYF.

The chain joins TRBV7-8 to TRBJ2-3; D is uncertain. Germline CDR1 reads SGHVS; CDR2 reads FQNEAQ. The V end lost 2 bases, the J end lost 2 bases, and 2 bases lay between the germline ends. This CDR3 is built from 12 residues. The CDR3 here is CASSLPTDTQYF. The CDR3 coding sequence is TGTGCCAGCAGCTTACCCACAGATACGCAGTATTTT.

The V and J genes are TRBV19 and TRBJ1-1; D remains ambiguous. V was cut by 1 base and J by 3 bases, with 6 bases left in between. Germline CDR1 is LNHDA and CDR2 is SQIVND (reference sequence). The CDR3 is made up of 13 amino acids. CDR3 sequence (DNA): TGTGCCAGTAGTATAGTTGTCCACACTGAAGCTTTCTTT. Translated, it gives CASSIVVHTEAFF. The full variable domain, completed using reference TRBV19 and TRBJ1-1, is DGGITQSPKYLFRKEGQNVTLSCEQNLNHDAMYWYRQDPGQGLRLIYYSQIVNDFQKGDIAEGYSVSREKKESFPLTVTSAQKNPTAFYLCASSIVVHTEAFFGQGTRLTVV.